The rows below give T cell receptor beta chains drawn from one sample of a study of OX40 agonist ivuxolimab in advanced cancers. The method was immunoSEQ multiplex PCR; TCRdb's version includes in-frame clones alone and lacks a portion of them. The data hold about 82,000 clones, with about 90% observed a single time. Here the sequenced sample was CD4+ or CD8+ T cells sorted from blood, taken in a trial of the OX40 agonist ivuxolimab. These receptor sequences come from an adult with an advanced solid tumor such as melanoma, head and neck, liver or kidney cancer. CDR3s include the opening cysteine and the closing phenylalanine or tryptophan. Each record gives: V gene, clone size, D gene, J gene, CDR3 DNA, CDR3 protein. A D gene is named only where the DNA matches it firmly. Not all rows give a size; the values are once, few, many and, for expanded clones, a class.

TRBV6-5	.	TRBD1	TRBJ1-2	TGTGCCAGCAGATCACAGGGGGCTAACTATGGCTACACCTTC	CASRSQGANYGYTF
TRBV19	.	.	TRBJ1-1	TGTGCCAGTAGTATGTTCCTTGGGGCGAACACTGAAGCTTTCTTT	CASSMFLGANTEAFF
TRBV27	once	TRBD1	TRBJ1-6	TGTGCCAGCAGTGACAGGGGGCATTCACCCCTCCACTTT	CASSDRGHSPLHF
TRBV28	.	.	TRBJ2-7	TGTGCCAGCAGTTTAAGGGCGGGTAGCTCCTACGAGCAGTACTTC	CASSLRAGSSYEQYF
TRBV27	few	.	TRBJ2-3	TGTGCCAGCAGCGGTGCGGGTACGCAGTATTTT	CASSGAGTQYF
TRBV6-1	.	.	TRBJ2-3	TGTGCCAGCAGTGTTTCGGGCCTCCCAGATACGCAGTATTTT	CASSVSGLPDTQYF
TRBV4-1	.	.	TRBJ1-1	TGCGCCAGCAGCCAAGAGATGGACAACACTGAAGCTTTCTTT	CASSQEMDNTEAFF
TRBV5-6	.	.	TRBJ2-2	TGTGCCAGCAGCGGAAGCGGTTCCACCGGGGAGCTGTTTTTT	CASSGSGSTGELFF
TRBV5-4	.	TRBD2	TRBJ2-5	TGTGCCAGCAGGACCGCCGGGACTAGCGGGAAGACCCAGTACTTC	CASRTAGTSGKTQYF
TRBV29-1	.	TRBD1	TRBJ2-2	TGCAGCGTTGTCGGTCGACAGGGGGCCACCGGGGAGCTGTTTTTT	CSVVGRQGATGELFF
TRBV30	.	TRBD1	TRBJ1-2	TGTGCCTGGAGCGCGGGACAGGGTCAAGGCTACACCTTC	CAWSAGQGQGYTF
TRBV7-9	.	.	TRBJ1-1	TGTGCCAGCAGCTGGGAAGGGACTGAAGCTTTCTTT	CASSWEGTEAFF
TRBV4-1	.	.	TRBJ2-7	TGCGCCAGCAGCCTCCCTAGGGGAAACGAGCAGTACTTC	CASSLPRGNEQYF
TRBV10-3	few	TRBD2	TRBJ2-7	TGTGCCATCAGTGAGACTAGCGGGAGGCGAACCTACGAGCAGTACTTC	CAISETSGRRTYEQYF
TRBV5-1	.	.	TRBJ2-1	TGCGCCAGCAGCTTGTGGGGGGTCGGTCAGGCCGGCTACAATGAGCAGTTCTTC	CASSLWGVGQAGYNEQFF
TRBV4-1	.	.	TRBJ2-7	TGCGCCAGCAGCCAGGATGTATTGGTCTACGAGCAGTACTTC	CASSQDVLVYEQYF
TRBV28	once	.	TRBJ2-7	TGTGCCAGCAGTTCCGCGGGCGGCGAGCAGTACTTC	CASSSAGGEQYF
TRBV4-1	.	.	TRBJ2-2	TGCGCCAGCAGCCAAGAGCGGAACTTCGGGGAGCTGTTTTTT	CASSQERNFGELFF
TRBV21-1	.	.	TRBJ1-1	TGTGCCAGCAGCATTCCTGGGAGCACTGAAGCTTTCTTT	CASSIPGSTEAFF
TRBV10-3	.	TRBD2	TRBJ2-2	TGTGCCATCAGTGATCGCGGGAGGGTCGGGACCGGGGAGCTGTTTTTT	CAISDRGRVGTGELFF